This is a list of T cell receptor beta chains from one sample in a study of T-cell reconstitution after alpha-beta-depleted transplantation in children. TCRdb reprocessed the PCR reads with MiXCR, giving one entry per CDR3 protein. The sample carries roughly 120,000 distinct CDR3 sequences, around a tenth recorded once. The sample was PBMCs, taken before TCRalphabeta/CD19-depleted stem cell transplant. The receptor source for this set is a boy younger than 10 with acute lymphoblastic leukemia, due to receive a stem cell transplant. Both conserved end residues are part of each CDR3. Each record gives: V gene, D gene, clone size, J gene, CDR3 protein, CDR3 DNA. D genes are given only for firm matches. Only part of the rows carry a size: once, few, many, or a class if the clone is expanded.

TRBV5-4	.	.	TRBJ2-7	CASSPGFQAYEQYF	TGTGCCAGCAGCCCCGGGTTCCAAGCCTACGAGCAGTACTTC
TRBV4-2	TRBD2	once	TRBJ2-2	CASSQDWRLAGAGELFF	TGTGCCAGCAGCCAAGATTGGAGACTAGCGGGAGCCGGGGAGCTGTTTTTT
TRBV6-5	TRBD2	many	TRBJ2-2	CASSILLAGGTGELFF	TGTGCCAGCAGTATACTACTAGCGGGAGGGACCGGGGAGCTGTTTTTT
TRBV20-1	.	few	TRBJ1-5	CSAKDGQGAYSNQPQHF	TGCAGTGCTAAGGATGGTCAGGGAGCTTATAGCAATCAGCCCCAGCATTTT
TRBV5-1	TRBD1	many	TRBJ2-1	CASSLGGTGDNEQFF	TGCGCCAGCAGCTTGGGTGGGACAGGAGACAATGAGCAGTTCTTC
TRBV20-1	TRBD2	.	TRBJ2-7	CSARPLAGPHEQYF	TGCAGTGCCCGGCCCCTAGCGGGGCCCCACGAGCAGTACTTC
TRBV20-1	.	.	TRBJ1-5	CSASNRDSNQPQHF	TGCAGTGCTTCGAACAGGGATAGCAATCAGCCCCAGCATTTT
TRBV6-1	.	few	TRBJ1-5	CASNTGTVAWGAQHF	TGTGCCAGCAATACCGGGACCGTAGCGTGGGGGGCCCAGCATTTT
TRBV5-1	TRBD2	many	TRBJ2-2	CASSWTSGSGELFF	TGCGCCAGCAGCTGGACTAGCGGGAGTGGGGAGCTGTTTTTT
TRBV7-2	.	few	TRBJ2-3	CASSSGLGNTQYF	TGTGCCAGCAGCTCGGGGCTGGGGAATACGCAGTATTTT
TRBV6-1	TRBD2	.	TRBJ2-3	CASGGLAGEDTQYF	TGTGCCAGCGGGGGACTAGCGGGAGAAGATACGCAGTATTTT
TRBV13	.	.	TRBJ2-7	CASSSQGHGHYEQYF	TGTGCCAGCAGCTCCCAAGGACACGGACACTACGAGCAGTACTTC
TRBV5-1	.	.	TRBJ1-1	CASSLVGMNTEAFF	TGCGCCAGCAGCTTGGTTGGAATGAACACTGAAGCTTTCTTT
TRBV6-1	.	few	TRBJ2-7	CASSEAGGLSYEQYF	TGTGCCAGCAGTGAAGCGGGAGGCCTCTCCTACGAGCAGTACTTC
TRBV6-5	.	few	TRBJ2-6	CASTREAGLSGANVLTF	TGTGCCAGCACCAGGGAGGCAGGGCTATCTGGGGCCAACGTCCTGACTTTC
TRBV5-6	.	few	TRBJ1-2	CASSLIVDGYTF	TGTGCCAGCAGTTTGATAGTGGATGGCTACACCTTC
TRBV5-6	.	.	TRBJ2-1	CASSSGRLWSSYNEQFF	TGTGCCAGCAGCTCCGGACGCCTGTGGAGCTCCTACAATGAGCAGTTCTTC
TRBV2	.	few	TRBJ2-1	CASSEAPTPFF	TGTGCCAGCAGTGAAGCACCCACTCCGTTCTTC
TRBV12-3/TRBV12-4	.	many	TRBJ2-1	CASSLGEVNEQFF	TGTGCCAGCAGTTTAGGGGAAGTCAATGAGCAGTTCTTC
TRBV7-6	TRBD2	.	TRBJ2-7	CASSLGLAGGRYEQYF	TGTGCCAGCAGCCTTGGACTAGCGGGAGGGAGGTACGAGCAGTACTTC
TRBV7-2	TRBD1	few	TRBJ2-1	CASSLAHTAGTGNVYEQFF	TGTGCCAGCAGCTTAGCGCACACCGCCGGGACAGGGAATGTTTATGAGCAGTTCTTC
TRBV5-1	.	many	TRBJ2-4	CASSLTSGSLAKNIQYF	TGCGCCAGCAGCTTAACATCAGGGTCCCTAGCCAAAAACATTCAGTACTTC
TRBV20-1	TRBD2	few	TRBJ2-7	CSATAGGPYEQYF	TGCAGTGCTACGGCGGGAGGGCCGTACGAGCAGTACTTC
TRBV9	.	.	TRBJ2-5	CASSGRQVQETQYF	TGTGCCAGCAGCGGGCGACAGGTCCAAGAGACCCAGTACTTC
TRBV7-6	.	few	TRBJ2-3	CASSGSLWTDTQYF	TGTGCCAGCAGCGGGAGCCTTTGGACAGATACGCAGTATTTT
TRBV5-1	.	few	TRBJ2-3	CASSLVGGFRDTQYF	TGCGCCAGCAGCTTGGTTGGGGGGTTTCGGGATACGCAGTATTTT
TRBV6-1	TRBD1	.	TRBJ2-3	CASSPSGTGEDTQYF	TGTGCCAGCAGTCCGTCCGGGACAGGGGAAGATACGCAGTATTTT
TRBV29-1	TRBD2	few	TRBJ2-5	CSTETSGRGLRYF	TGCAGCACGGAGACTAGCGGGAGGGGATTGAGGTACTTC
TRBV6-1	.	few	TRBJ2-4	CASSNGAGGKNIQYF	TGTGCCAGCAGCAACGGGGCAGGGGGGAAAAACATTCAGTACTTC
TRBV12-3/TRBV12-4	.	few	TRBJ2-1	CASSLEGPPSHNEQFF	TGTGCCAGCAGTTTAGAAGGGCCCCCCTCCCACAATGAGCAGTTCTTC
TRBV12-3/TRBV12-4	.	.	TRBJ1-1	CASSFARNTEAFF	TGTGCCAGCAGCTTTGCCCGTAACACTGAAGCTTTCTTT
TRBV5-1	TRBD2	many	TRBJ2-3	CASSLTSGPTDTQYF	TGCGCCAGCAGCTTGACTAGCGGGCCCACAGATACGCAGTATTTT
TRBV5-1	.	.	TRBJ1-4	CASSQGRPTNEKLFF	TGCGCCAGCAGCCAGGGACGGCCAACTAATGAAAAACTGTTTTTT
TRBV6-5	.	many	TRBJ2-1	CASSLTGTTPYNEQFF	TGTGCCAGCAGTTTGACCGGGACAACTCCTTACAATGAGCAGTTCTTC
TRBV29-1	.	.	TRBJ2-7	CSVSSGAYEQYF	TGCAGCGTTTCGTCAGGGGCTTACGAGCAGTACTTC
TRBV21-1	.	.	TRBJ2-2	CASTRFWGTSGSTGELFF	TGTGCCAGCACCCGCTTTTGGGGGACTAGCGGGAGCACCGGGGAGCTGTTTTTT
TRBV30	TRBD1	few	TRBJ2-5	CAWCAGGETQYF	TGTGCCTGGTGCGCAGGGGGAGAGACCCAGTACTTC
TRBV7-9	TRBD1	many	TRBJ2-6	CASSTGGPSSGANVLTF	TGTGCCAGCAGCACAGGGGGCCCCAGCTCTGGGGCCAACGTCCTGACTTTC
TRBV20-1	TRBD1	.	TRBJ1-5	CSATRGTGGFNNQPQHF	TGCAGTGCCACACGAGGGACAGGGGGTTTCAACAATCAGCCCCAGCATTTT
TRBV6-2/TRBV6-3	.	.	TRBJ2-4	CASSPPLGVAKNIQYF	TGTGCCAGCAGCCCTCCTCTGGGGGTAGCCAAAAACATTCAGTACTTC
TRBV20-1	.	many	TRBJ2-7	CSARHDTRYEQYF	TGCAGTGCTAGACACGACACTCGCTACGAGCAGTACTTC
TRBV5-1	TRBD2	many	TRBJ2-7	CASSLGREKAEQYF	TGCGCCAGCAGCTTGGGGCGGGAGAAAGCCGAGCAGTACTTC
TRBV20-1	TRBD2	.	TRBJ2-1	CSASPTSGRVGEQFF	TGCAGTGCTAGCCCTACTAGCGGGAGGGTGGGGGAGCAGTTCTTC
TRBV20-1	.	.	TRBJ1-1	CSATPGTSGGGEAFF	TGCAGTGCTACCCCCGGGACGTCTGGAGGGGGTGAAGCTTTCTTT
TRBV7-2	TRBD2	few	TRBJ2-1	CASSLAPGLASNEQFF	TGTGCCAGCAGCTTAGCTCCGGGACTAGCCTCAAATGAGCAGTTCTTC
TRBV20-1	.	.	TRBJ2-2	CSAALSRVNTGELFF	TGCAGTGCCGCGTTGAGCAGGGTAAACACCGGGGAGCTGTTTTTT
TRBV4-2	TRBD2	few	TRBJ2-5	CASSLGTSGNQYQETQYF	TGTGCCAGCAGCCTGGGGACTAGCGGGAACCAGTACCAAGAGACCCAGTACTTC
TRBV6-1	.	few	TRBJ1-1	CASSLSSPRAFF	TGTGCCAGCAGCCTTTCCTCCCCCCGAGCTTTCTTT
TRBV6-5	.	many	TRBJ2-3	CASSIGTDTQYF	TGTGCCAGCAGCATAGGCACAGATACGCAGTATTTT
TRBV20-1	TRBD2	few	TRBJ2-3	CSASGTSGRAADTQYF	TGCAGTGCGTCGGGGACTAGCGGGAGGGCAGCAGATACGCAGTATTTT
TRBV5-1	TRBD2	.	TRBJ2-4	CASSLGVAGGKNIQYF	TGCGCCAGCAGCTTGGGAGTAGCGGGAGGGAAAAACATTCAGTACTTC
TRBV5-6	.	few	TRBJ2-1	CASSLAGAYSYNEQFF	TGTGCCAGCAGCTTGGCCGGGGCATACTCCTACAATGAGCAGTTCTTC
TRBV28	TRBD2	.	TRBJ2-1	CASSGVIAGVIYNEQFF	TGTGCCAGCAGTGGGGTGATAGCGGGAGTAATTTACAATGAGCAGTTCTTC
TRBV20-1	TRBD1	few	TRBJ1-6	CSARAGTDSSYNSPLHF	TGCAGTGCTAGAGCCGGGACAGACAGCTCCTATAATTCACCCCTCCACTTT
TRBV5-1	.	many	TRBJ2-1	CASSLVGAGYNEQFF	TGCGCCAGCAGCTTGGTGGGGGCGGGCTACAATGAGCAGTTCTTC